This T cell receptor (beta chain) was documented in a study of Ad26.COV2.S vaccination and SARS-CoV-2 variants. The CDR3 has 14 amino acids. Germline V gene sequence: CDR1 MDHEN, CDR2 SYDVKM. V dropped 3 bases and J dropped 7 bases, with 10 bases sitting between them. This clone was counted once. Treatment defined: some 20 received Ad26.COV2.S at low or high dose, single or two shots; about 5 received placebo; per-sample allocation not given. Following the first vaccine or placebo injection, samples were taken on day 63. Sequencing used immunoSEQ multiplex PCR; TCRdb keeps in-frame clones, though not all of them. The repertoire includes about 440,000 clones, around 91% of them detected once, and approximately 4.3% sits in the top ten.

This clonotype originated in a person between 18 and 59 years old who received the Ad26.COV2.S COVID-19 vaccine or a placebo. The rearrangement links TRBV28 to TRBJ1-6; tentative D call: TRBD1 (5 bases). Sequencing was performed on peripheral blood, taken in a trial of Ad26.COV2.S vaccine versus placebo. The CDR3 sequence: CASSFEGLNSPLHF. CDR3 DNA: TGTGCCAGCAGTTTCGAGGGGCTGAATTCACCCCTCCACTTT.